The clone carrying this TCR beta chain was counted only a few times. The sample is drawn from a study of blood T cell repertoires in COVID-19. Study-level information: Acute and convalescent COVID-19 specimens originated in the United States, Italy and Spain.

Germline V gives CDR1 SGHDT, CDR2 YYEEEE. CDR3 length: 14 amino acids. V was cut by 5 bases and J by 10 bases, with 21 bases left in between. Enrollment of patients from Seattle took place during active infection, with longitudinal follow-up. In the authors' methods: Estimated nucleated cell counts came from reference gene primer amplification. The protocol was immunoSEQ multiplex PCR, while the TCRdb copy is restricted to in-frame clones and leaves out a portion. V and J calls and clone size come straight from that table; D and trimming were deduced from the DNA. The sample has roughly 570,000 clones; roughly nine tenths are singletons.

The chain employs TRBV5-6 and TRBJ1-1; a weak D match, TRBD1 (6 bases). The sample consisted of peripheral blood. The TCR originated in a woman in her forties or fifties with COVID-19, enrolled during active disease. CDR3 amino acids: CASRSGTGSGGAFF. The CDR3 region has the DNA TGTGCCAGCAGATCCGGTACAGGGAGCGGAGGAGCTTTCTTT.